This T cell receptor beta chain is drawn from a study of human T cells and chemical hapten exposure. Study details: Chiefly women, the patients showed alopecia areata, totalis or universalis.

This clonotype turned up a few times. The antigen is not known. Study-level findings and limits: Following DPC sensitization, TCRs present above 1 in 1000 frequency showed no change.

The CDR3 length is 14 residues. With 1 base removed from V and 2 bases from J, the gap between germline ends came to 10 bases. Germline CDR1 and CDR2: DFQATT and SNEGSKA (reference sequence). The time point was: patch test 3, about 24 weeks after DPC sensitization. Sample treatment: therapeutic diphenylcyclopropenone sensitization with weekly scalp DPC. Via MiXCR, TCRdb re-called the RACE reads, giving one row per CDR3 protein. This sample has some 91,000 distinct CDR3 sequences, with roughly a quarter found just once. The source is a middle-aged man with alopecia areata. Some clones in this sample may be carry-over from other donors' samples. The sample here was whole blood, taken in connection with sensitization to the hapten diphenylcyclopropenone (DPC). The rearrangement joins TRBV20-1 to TRBJ2-3; possibly TRBD1 or TRBD2 for D (5 bases each). The CDR3 sequence: CSARGVGPTDTQYF. The CDR3 DNA reads as TGCAGTGCTAGAGGGGTGGGACCCACAGATACGCAGTATTTT.